What follows are 2 T cell receptor beta chains derived from one specimen sequenced in a study of spatial heterogeneity in lung cancer. Time point here: sample taken at primary tumor resection. Sequencing was performed on whole RNA extracted from tumor and nontumor lung tissue, or from frozen PBMC, and the material was left unsorted. One entry per CDR3 protein, called by TCRdb with MiXCR from the 5' RACE reads. This sample has about 45,000 distinct CDR3 sequences, with roughly an eighth found just once. The material sequenced was PBMCs, taken at surgery. The receptors were gathered from a male donor with early-stage non-small cell lung cancer.

This clonotype appeared many times. The rearrangement uses TRBV20-1 and TRBJ2-3; TRBD1 matches at 10 bases. From germline, CDR1 is DFQATT and CDR2 SNEGSKA (reference sequence). V lost 6 bases to trimming and J lost 4 bases; unmatched junction nucleotides: 7. The CDR3 covers 14 residues. The CDR3 is CSAEETGGPDTQYF. Here the CDR3 DNA reads TGCAGTGCAGAGGAGACAGGGGGCCCAGATACGCAGTATTTT.

This clonotype turned up a few times. CDR3 DNA sequence: TGTGCCAGCAGCTTTGGGGTTGGCAATTCACCCCTCCACTTT. Translation gives CASSFGVGNSPLHF. The rearrangement links TRBV7-3 to TRBJ1-6; D remains unclear. Germline loops: CDR1 SGHTA, CDR2 FQGTGA. The CDR3 loop spans 14 amino acids. Trimming took 3 bases from V and 7 from J, leaving 10 bases between them.